This T cell receptor (beta chain) is drawn from a study of identical twins. Overall study results and limits: Weaker excess twin sharing was observed in beta out-of-frame sequences.

The sample holds a few counts of this clonotype. As yet, its antigen is unknown. The CDR3 runs to 14 residues. Trimming cost V 3 bases and J 16 bases; bases outside gene matches: 13. MiXCR was run by TCRdb on the 5' RACE reads, yielding one entry per CDR3 protein. The repertoire has 300,000 to 350,000 distinct CDR3 sequences, roughly 12% of them found once; the top ten carry just over 7%. The same sample was also studied in work on yellow fever vaccine responses in identical twins.

What was sequenced was CD8+ T cells sorted from blood. This chain uses TRBV12-3 or TRBV12-4 with TRBJ2-1, with 9 bases fitting TRBD2. The source of this sequence is a young woman in good health. The CDR3, as DNA: TGTGCCAGCAGTTTCGCGGGAGGGCAGGTTACGGGCTTCTTC. This encodes CASSFAGGQVTGFF.